This is a list of T cell receptor beta chains from one sample in a study of metastatic and nonmetastatic thyroid tumors. With MiXCR, TCRdb reprocessed the PCR reads. Among 20,000 to 25,000 clones listed, 12% were seen once. Sequencing was done on a sample of blood. These receptors all stem from a male donor with papillary thyroid cancer or a benign thyroid nodule (not recorded which). Some clones in this sample may be carry-over from other donors' samples. The CDR3 runs from the conserved cysteine through the conserved F or W. The D gene is left open where the match is weak. Only part of the rows carry a size: once, few, many, or a class if the clone is expanded.

d_gene: -; j_gene: TRBJ2-1; abundance: many; v_gene: TRBV9; CDR3nt: TGTGCCAGCAGTGGGGGCGGGGCGGCCAATGAGCAGTTCTTC; CDR3aa: CASSGGGAANEQFF
d_gene: -; j_gene: TRBJ2-1; abundance: many; v_gene: TRBV7-9; CDR3nt: TGTGCCAGCACACTACAGGAATACAATGAGCAGTTCTTC; CDR3aa: CASTLQEYNEQFF
d_gene: -; j_gene: TRBJ2-7; abundance: many; v_gene: TRBV2; CDR3nt: TGTGCCAGCAGTGTACAGGGCTACGAGCAGTACTTC; CDR3aa: CASSVQGYEQYF
d_gene: TRBD2; j_gene: TRBJ2-7; abundance: -; v_gene: TRBV20-1; CDR3nt: TGCAGTGCTACCACTAGCGGGAGTTTGTACGAGCAGTACTTC; CDR3aa: CSATTSGSLYEQYF
d_gene: -; j_gene: TRBJ2-1; abundance: many; v_gene: TRBV6-5; CDR3nt: TGTGCCAGCAGTTACTCGCACAGACTTGAGCAGTTCTTC; CDR3aa: CASSYSHRLEQFF
d_gene: -; j_gene: TRBJ1-2; abundance: few; v_gene: TRBV24-1; CDR3nt: TGTGCCACCCGGAGGTTAGCCATGAGGGTTCGCTATGGCTACACCTTC; CDR3aa: CATRRLAMRVRYGYTF
d_gene: -; j_gene: TRBJ2-2; abundance: many; v_gene: TRBV9; CDR3nt: TGTGCCAGCAGCCTCTCTGGGACTTTCTCAACCGGGGAGCTGTTTTTT; CDR3aa: CASSLSGTFSTGELFF
d_gene: TRBD1; j_gene: TRBJ2-7; abundance: few; v_gene: TRBV2; CDR3nt: TGTGCCAGCAGTGGGGACAGGGGATCAGAGCAGTACTTC; CDR3aa: CASSGDRGSEQYF
d_gene: -; j_gene: TRBJ2-7; abundance: many; v_gene: TRBV10-3; CDR3nt: TGTGCCATCAGTGATCGGCAGATCGACGAGCAGTACTTC; CDR3aa: CAISDRQIDEQYF
d_gene: TRBD2; j_gene: TRBJ2-3; abundance: once; v_gene: TRBV19; CDR3nt: TGTGCCAGTAGTATTTTTTCTAGCGGGAGACGGCCAGATACGCAGTATTTT; CDR3aa: CASSIFSSGRRPDTQYF
d_gene: TRBD2; j_gene: TRBJ2-5; abundance: -; v_gene: TRBV3-1; CDR3nt: TGTGCCAGCAGCCAAGAAGTCCGAGCGGGGGAAGAGACCCAGTACTTC; CDR3aa: CASSQEVRAGEETQYF
d_gene: -; j_gene: TRBJ1-1; abundance: few; v_gene: TRBV6-1; CDR3nt: TGTGCCAGCAGTGAAGCGCGGGTCACTGAAGCTTTCTTT; CDR3aa: CASSEARVTEAFF
d_gene: TRBD1; j_gene: TRBJ2-5; abundance: many; v_gene: TRBV7-3; CDR3nt: TGTGCCAGCAGCCCGGGGACAGGGGGGAGCGAGACCCAGTACTTC; CDR3aa: CASSPGTGGSETQYF
d_gene: -; j_gene: TRBJ1-3; abundance: few; v_gene: TRBV28; CDR3nt: TGTGCCAGCAGTTTGTGGGGAAACACCATATATTTT; CDR3aa: CASSLWGNTIYF
d_gene: -; j_gene: TRBJ2-7; abundance: -; v_gene: TRBV12-5; CDR3nt: TGTGCTAGTGCCCTGGACAGTGGCTACGAGCAGTACTTC; CDR3aa: CASALDSGYEQYF
d_gene: TRBD2; j_gene: TRBJ2-3; abundance: many; v_gene: TRBV25-1; CDR3nt: TGTGCCAGCAGTGAATCCGGGACTAGCGGGAGGTTGACAGATACGCAGTATTTT; CDR3aa: CASSESGTSGRLTDTQYF
d_gene: -; j_gene: TRBJ2-7; abundance: many; v_gene: TRBV14; CDR3nt: TGTGCCAGCAGCCAACTCGGTTACGAGCAGTACTTC; CDR3aa: CASSQLGYEQYF
d_gene: -; j_gene: TRBJ1-5; abundance: -; v_gene: TRBV12-3/TRBV12-4; CDR3nt: TGTGCCAGCAGTTTTACGGCAAGTAATCAGCCCCAGCATTTT; CDR3aa: CASSFTASNQPQHF
d_gene: -; j_gene: TRBJ1-6; abundance: few; v_gene: TRBV2; CDR3nt: TGTGCCAGCAGCAACCGGGGTGCGGAGAATTCACCCCTCCACTTT; CDR3aa: CASSNRGAENSPLHF
d_gene: -; j_gene: TRBJ2-1; abundance: -; v_gene: TRBV6-1; CDR3nt: TGTGCCAGCAGTCTCCATCTCAGGGGTGATGAGCAGTTCTTC; CDR3aa: CASSLHLRGDEQFF
d_gene: TRBD1; j_gene: TRBJ1-5; abundance: many; v_gene: TRBV15; CDR3nt: TGTGCCACCAGCGTTGGACAGGGCCGGAATCAGCCCCAGCATTTT; CDR3aa: CATSVGQGRNQPQHF
d_gene: TRBD1; j_gene: TRBJ2-1; abundance: many; v_gene: TRBV20-1; CDR3nt: TGCAGTGCATCAGGGACAGGAAGGACCTACAATGAGCAGTTCTTC; CDR3aa: CSASGTGRTYNEQFF
d_gene: -; j_gene: TRBJ1-1; abundance: many; v_gene: TRBV29-1; CDR3nt: TGCAGCGCCGGACTCACCGGGACTGAAGCTTTCTTT; CDR3aa: CSAGLTGTEAFF
d_gene: -; j_gene: TRBJ1-6; abundance: medium-sized; v_gene: TRBV10-3; CDR3nt: TGTGCCATCAGTACCCGGACATCGGGAGGCAATTCACCCCTCCACTTT; CDR3aa: CAISTRTSGGNSPLHF
d_gene: -; j_gene: TRBJ2-3; abundance: many; v_gene: TRBV2; CDR3nt: TGTGCCAGCAGTGAAGCTAAGGTTCTCGGAGATACGCAGTATTTT; CDR3aa: CASSEAKVLGDTQYF
d_gene: -; j_gene: TRBJ1-2; abundance: -; v_gene: TRBV10-3; CDR3nt: TGTGCCATCAGTGAGGAGTTTGGCTATGGCTACACCTTC; CDR3aa: CAISEEFGYGYTF
d_gene: TRBD1; j_gene: TRBJ2-2; abundance: many; v_gene: TRBV11-3; CDR3nt: TGTGCCAGCAGCTCCGGGACAGGGATAAACACCGGGGAGCTGTTTTTT; CDR3aa: CASSSGTGINTGELFF
d_gene: -; j_gene: TRBJ1-2; abundance: many; v_gene: TRBV12-5; CDR3nt: TGTGCTAGTGGTTTGGTGGGGAACTATGGCTACACCTTC; CDR3aa: CASGLVGNYGYTF
d_gene: TRBD1; j_gene: TRBJ1-6; abundance: few; v_gene: TRBV6-2/TRBV6-3; CDR3nt: TGTGCCAGCAGTTACCCCCCCGCAGGGGGCTCCTATAATTCACCCCTCCACTTT; CDR3aa: CASSYPPAGGSYNSPLHF
d_gene: -; j_gene: TRBJ1-5; abundance: few; v_gene: TRBV6-5; CDR3nt: TGTGCCAGCAGTTCCCGGGGTGCCAATCGGCCCCAGCATTTT; CDR3aa: CASSSRGANRPQHF
d_gene: -; j_gene: TRBJ1-1; abundance: -; v_gene: TRBV5-1; CDR3nt: TGCGCCAGCAGCTTGGGACCGAACACTGAAGCTTTCTTT; CDR3aa: CASSLGPNTEAFF
d_gene: TRBD1; j_gene: TRBJ2-2; abundance: medium-sized; v_gene: TRBV6-1; CDR3nt: TGTGCCAGCAGTTTGGCGACAGGGACCACCGGGGAGCTGTTTTTT; CDR3aa: CASSLATGTTGELFF
d_gene: TRBD2; j_gene: TRBJ2-1; abundance: medium-sized; v_gene: TRBV2; CDR3nt: TGTGCCAGCAGGATGCGGGAGGGCCCCAATGAGCAGTTCTTC; CDR3aa: CASRMREGPNEQFF